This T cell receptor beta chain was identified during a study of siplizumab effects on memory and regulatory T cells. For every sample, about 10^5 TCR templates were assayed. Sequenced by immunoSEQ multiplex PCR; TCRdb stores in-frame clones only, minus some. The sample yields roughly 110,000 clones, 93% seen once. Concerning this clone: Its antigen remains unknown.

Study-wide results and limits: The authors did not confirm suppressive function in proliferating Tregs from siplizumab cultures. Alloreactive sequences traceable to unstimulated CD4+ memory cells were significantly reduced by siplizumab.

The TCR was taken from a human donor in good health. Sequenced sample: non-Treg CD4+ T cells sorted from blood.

This CDR3 reads CASSLHQAGGTEAFF. CDR3 DNA sequence: TGTGCCAGCAGCTTACACCAAGCAGGGGGCACTGAAGCTTTCTTT. The rearrangement joins TRBV7-3 to TRBJ1-1; 7 nucleotides align to TRBD1. Germline V lookup: CDR1 SGHTA, CDR2 FQGTGA. J gave up 4 bases and V 2 bases, and 7 bases lay outside the gene matches. CDR3 size: 15 residues.